A single sample gave rise to the 5 T cell receptor beta chains below, sequenced in a study of T cells in Graves' hyperthyroidism and ophthalmopathy. Amplification of TCR beta CDR3 regions was performed using RNA transcripts as template. HTBI primers drove first-round RT-PCR of the TCR CDR3. TCRdb recomputed calls from the multiplex PCR reads with MiXCR, one row per CDR3 protein. The table shows hundreds of thousands of distinct CDR3 sequences, with roughly 24% occurring only once. Specimen: blood. The receptors here all came from a woman in her 30s with Graves' ophthalmopathy.

This clonotype was observed many times. J is TRBJ1-5 and V is TRBV20-1; D unresolved. Germline CDR1 reads DFQATT; CDR2 reads SNEGSKA (reference sequence). Trimming stripped 3 bases from V and 1 base from J, with 4 bases between. This CDR3 region has 12 residues. The CDR3, as DNA: TGCAGTGCTAGTCAGAGCAATCAGCCCCAGCATTTT. Protein product: CSASQSNQPQHF.

The table lists this clonotype with many counts. The rearrangement joins TRBV30 to TRBJ1-3; D unresolved. Germline V CDR1 and CDR2: GTSNPN, SVGIG (reference sequence). The CDR3 contains 12 residues. Trimming pared 0 bases from V and 4 bases from J, leaving 4 bases between. The DNA for the CDR3 is TGTGCCTGGAGTGTAACGGGAAACACCATATATTTT. Translated, it gives CAWSVTGNTIYF.

In nucleotides, the CDR3 is TGTGCCAGCAGTCAAGGGACAGGCGAGAGCTACACCTTC. Translation: CASSQGTGESYTF. The chain links TRBV6-2 or TRBV6-3 to TRBJ1-2; 8 bases map to TRBD1. The germline V gene encodes CDR1 MNHEY and CDR2 SVGEGT. The CDR3 loop spans 13 amino acids. The V gene end was trimmed by 5 bases and the J gene end by 9 bases; junction bases not matched to a gene: 8.

The sample holds many counts of this clonotype. The CDR3 DNA follows: TGTGCCCATAACAATAAGCAGGAGGAAGGCACTGAAGCTTTCTTT. This encodes CAHNNKQEEGTEAFF. This chain joins TRBV30 and TRBJ1-1; the D is unclear. Germline loops: CDR1 GTSNPN, CDR2 SVGIG (reference sequence). This CDR3 comprises 15 residues. Trimming shortened V by 8 bases and J by 4 bases, and 23 bases separated the two germline ends. Filled out from reference TRBV30 and TRBJ1-1, the complete variable domain reads SQTIHQWPATLVQPVGSPLSLECTVEGTSNPNLYWYRQAAGRGLQLLFYSVGIGQISSEVPQNLSASRPQDRQFILSSKKLLLSDSGFYLCAHNNKQEEGTEAFFGQGTRLTVV.

The sample holds many counts of this clonotype. This rearrangement joins TRBV6-5 to TRBJ1-5, with 7 positions matching TRBD1. Germline CDR1 is MNHEY and CDR2 is SVGAGI. The J segment lost 1 base and the V segment lost 8 bases, leaving 8 bases of the junction unmatched. This CDR3 comprises 15 residues. CDR3 nucleotide sequence: TGTGCCAGCTGTAGGGGGCATTCGAGCAATCAGCCCCAGCATTTT. Protein sequence: CASCRGHSSNQPQHF.